The next 22 T cell receptor beta chains were all read from a single sample in a study of blood T cell repertoires in COVID-19. The data were produced by immunoSEQ multiplex PCR, yet TCRdb's version contains in-frame clones alone and is incomplete. The data contain over 250,000 clones, roughly 91% of them singletons. The specimen was PBMCs or T cells enriched from blood (not recorded which). These receptors all stem from a woman aged 60-75 years who had recovered from COVID-19.

V is TRBV6-4 and J is TRBJ1-5; TRBD1 might be the D (5 bases). Germline-derived CDR1 and CDR2 are MRHNA and SNTAGT. Trimming shortened V by 10 bases and J by 0 bases, and 16 bases separated the two germline ends. This CDR3 comprises 15 residues. CDR3 bases: TGTGCCACCGCAAGACTCAGGGATAGCAATCAGCCCCAGCATTTT. Translation gives CATARLRDSNQPQHF.

The chain links TRBV27 to TRBJ1-2; D not resolved. The CDR3 has 14 residues. The V end was cut by 4 bases, the J end by 6 bases, with 15 bases between. CDR1 and CDR2 from the germline V gene are MNHEY and SMNVEV (reference sequence). The CDR3 DNA reads as TGTGCCAGCAGTTCTCGGAGCGCCGCCGATGGCTACACCTTC. This translates into CASSSRSAADGYTF.

The J gene is TRBJ2-7, the V gene TRBV27; 13 bases agree with TRBD2. The V and J ends lost 8 bases and 4 bases, in that order; junction bases with no gene match: 5. The CDR3 sequence is 14 residues long. CDR1 and CDR2 from the germline V gene are MNHEY and SMNVEV (reference sequence). The chain's CDR3 is CASGTGLAGYEQYF. The CDR3 DNA reads TGTGCCAGCGGGACGGGACTAGCGGGGTACGAGCAGTACTTC.

This chain connects TRBV27 to TRBJ2-7; TRBD2 agrees at 8 bases. Germline V gene lookup returns CDR1 MNHEY and CDR2 SMNVEV (reference sequence). V lost 5 bases to trimming and J lost 3 bases; unmatched junction nucleotides: 3. CDR3 length equals 13 residues. The CDR3 spells CASSPSGSYEQYF. CDR3 in DNA: TGTGCCAGCAGTCCCAGCGGGAGCTACGAGCAGTACTTC.

This chain uses TRBV7-9 with TRBJ2-3; 7 bases match TRBD2. CDR1 is SEHNR and CDR2 is FQNEAQ in the germline V gene (reference sequence). The V and J ends lost 8 bases and 8 bases, in that order; junction bases with no gene match: 1. There are 10 residues in the CDR3. The CDR3 region is CASSGGTQYF. CDR3 bases: TGTGCCAGCTCGGGGGGTACGCAGTATTTT.

The chain links TRBV30 to TRBJ1-1, with D unclear. The CDR3 has 13 amino acids. Germline lookup yields CDR1 GTSNPN and CDR2 SVGIG (reference sequence). Trimming shortened V by 2 bases and J by 4 bases, and 11 bases separated the two germline ends. CDR3 residues: CAWSIHSGTEAFF. For the CDR3, the DNA is TGTGCCTGGAGTATTCACAGCGGCACTGAAGCTTTCTTT.

V gene TRBV27 combines with J gene TRBJ2-7; TRBD1 is a possible D gene (5 bases). This CDR3 is built from 15 residues. V lost 3 bases and J 0 bases, leaving 12 bases between the germline ends. Germline CDR1 and CDR2: MNHEY and SMNVEV (reference sequence). The CDR3 region is CASSLGRLSSYEQYF. CDR3 nucleotides: TGTGCCAGCAGTTTGGGGCGGCTAAGCTCCTACGAGCAGTACTTC.

The chain has TRBV2 and TRBJ2-1, with D tentatively TRBD2 (5 bases). V was clipped by 2 bases and J by 8 bases, with 13 bases between them. The CDR3 runs 14 residues. Per germline, CDR1 SNHLY and CDR2 FYNNEI. In nucleotides, the CDR3 is TGTGCCAGCAGTGAATTCGGGGTAGAGGATGAGCAGTTCTTC. This codes for CASSEFGVEDEQFF.

Details on this clone: This same CDR3 is encoded by further DNA sequences in the sample. The V gene is TRBV3-1 (or the pseudogene TRBV3-2), the J gene TRBJ1-5, with D possibly TRBD1 on 5 matching bases. The CDR3 is 14 residues long. Germline V gene data show CDR1 as LGHDT and CDR2 as YNNKEL (reference sequence). V shed 3 bases and J shed 6 bases, with 12 bases lying between them. The CDR3 spells CASSQGGGGQPQHF. The CDR3 DNA is TGTGCCAGCAGCCAGGGGGGTGGGGGTCAGCCCCAGCATTTT.

The genes are TRBV9 and TRBJ2-1; 7 positions match TRBD1. The CDR3 spans 16 residues. Trimming at V came to 0 bases and at J to 1 base, leaving 4 bases not matched to a gene. Germline V gives CDR1 SGDLS, CDR2 YYNGEE. The CDR3 sequence is CASSVGGGQSYNEQFF. In DNA form, the CDR3 reads TGTGCCAGCAGCGTAGGAGGGGGCCAGTCCTACAATGAGCAGTTCTTC.

This chain's CDR3 is CASSFSRGDYGYTF. In DNA, the CDR3 is TGTGCCAGCAGCTTTTCCAGGGGCGACTATGGCTACACCTTC. The rearrangement links TRBV5-4 to TRBJ1-2, with D possibly matching TRBD1 (6 bases). The CDR3 has 14 residues. V was cut by 2 bases and J by 3 bases, with 11 bases left in between. Germline V CDR1 and CDR2: SGHNT, YYREEE (reference sequence). Looking up the rest from reference TRBV5-4 and TRBJ1-2 gives the full variable domain: ETGVTQSPTHLIKTRGQQVTLRCSSQSGHNTVSWYQQALGQGPQFIFQYYREEENGRGNFPPRFSGLQFPNYSSELNVNALELDDSALYLCASSFSRGDYGYTFGSGTRLTVV.

The genes are TRBV28 and TRBJ1-5; TRBD1 matches at 7 bases. Trimming cost V 6 bases and J 4 bases; bases outside gene matches: 12. CDR3 length equals 16 residues. The germline V gene encodes CDR1 MDHEN and CDR2 SYDVKM. This CDR3 reads CASRTLSYRGNQPQHF. The DNA for the CDR3 is TGTGCCAGCAGGACCTTATCGTACAGGGGTAATCAGCCCCAGCATTTT.

The count of this clone is one. This rearrangement joins TRBV5-1 to TRBJ1-1, with no clear D. Germline lookup yields CDR1 SGHRS and CDR2 YFSETQ. The CDR3 contains 14 residues. The V end was cut by 2 bases, the J end by 1 base, with 9 bases between. The chain's CDR3 is CASSFISGNTEAFF. The CDR3 DNA follows: TGCGCCAGCAGCTTTATATCAGGGAACACTGAAGCTTTCTTT.

Only a few counts were recorded for this clone. V gene TRBV11-2 combines with J gene TRBJ2-7, with a weak D call TRBD2 (5 bases). Germline V CDR1 and CDR2: SGHAT, FQNNGV. The CDR3 runs to 14 residues. With 1 base removed from V and 0 bases from J, the gap between germline ends came to 7 bases. The CDR3 spells CASSLARGSYEQYF. The CDR3 coding sequence is TGTGCCAGCAGCTTAGCTCGGGGCTCCTACGAGCAGTACTTC.

The gene calls are TRBV30 and TRBJ1-3; D is perhaps TRBD1 (6 bases). Germline assignment: CDR1 GTSNPN and CDR2 SVGIG (reference sequence). Trimming removed 1 base from V and 3 bases from J, with 7 bases in between. The CDR3 totals 13 residues. The CDR3 region has the DNA TGTGCCTGGAGTGCAGGGGATGGAAACACCATATATTTT. This gives the protein CAWSAGDGNTIYF.

The chain uses TRBV4-2 and TRBJ2-2; TRBD2 might be the D (6 bases). CDR1 is LGHNA, CDR2 YNFKEQ, per germline. This CDR3 has 15 residues. With 5 bases removed from V and 7 bases from J, the gap between germline ends came to 17 bases. The CDR3 protein is CASSSRTGGGGELFF. For the CDR3, the DNA is TGTGCCAGCAGCTCCCGGACTGGGGGAGGCGGGGAGCTGTTTTTT.

The genes are TRBV9 and TRBJ2-3; maybe TRBD2 (6 bases). The CDR3 has 15 residues. The germline V and J ends were trimmed by 0 bases and 0 bases, with 8 bases remaining between them. The germline V gene has CDR1 SGDLS and CDR2 YYNGEE. For the CDR3, the DNA is TGTGCCAGCAGCGTAGCTGGAGGGAGCACAGATACGCAGTATTTT. Amino acid sequence: CASSVAGGSTDTQYF.

The chain uses TRBV7-3 and TRBJ2-2; D might be TRBD2 (6 bases). This CDR3 is built from 14 residues. CDR1 SGHTA and CDR2 FQGTGA come from the germline V gene. Trimming stripped 8 bases from V and 5 bases from J, with 15 bases between. The CDR3 DNA reads as TGTGCCAGCGGAGGGATTGTTGGGACCGGGGAGCTGTTTTTT. Translating it yields CASGGIVGTGELFF.

The chain uses TRBV24-1 and TRBJ2-1; 8 bases align to TRBD2. The CDR3 sequence is 14 residues long. J lost 4 bases, V lost 5 bases, and 3 bases had no gene match. In germline, CDR1 is KGHDR, CDR2 SFDVKD. The CDR3 DNA sequence: TGTGCCACCAGTGCCGGACTAGCTTACAATGAGCAGTTCTTC. Protein: CATSAGLAYNEQFF.

The gene calls are TRBV6-2 or TRBV6-3 and TRBJ1-1, with D unclear. Germline V CDR1 and CDR2: MNHEY, SVGEGT. The germline V and J ends were trimmed by 1 base and 5 bases, with 20 bases remaining between them. The length of the CDR3 is 17 residues. The chain's CDR3 is CASSYWRSVGAETEAFF. Here the CDR3 DNA reads TGTGCCAGCAGTTACTGGCGATCGGTGGGAGCAGAGACTGAAGCTTTCTTT.

The rearrangement uses TRBV12-5 and TRBJ1-1; D gene uncertain. Germline CDR1 is LGHNT and CDR2 is FRNRAP. The CDR3 length is 13 residues. Trimming removed 5 bases from V and 11 bases from J, with 18 bases in between. As DNA, the CDR3 is TGTGCTAGTGGTGCCCCCGAGAGGCCTAGGGCTTTCTTT. Its protein is CASGAPERPRAFF.

The chain has TRBV4-1 and TRBJ2-7, with D possibly being TRBD2 (6 bases). V was pared by 0 bases and J by 9 bases, with 24 bases between. This CDR3 contains 17 residues. The germline gives CDR1 MGHRA, CDR2 YSYEKL. The CDR3 region is CASSQDRRLDVGNGQYF. The CDR3 coding sequence is TGCGCCAGCAGCCAAGATCGGCGACTAGATGTTGGTAATGGGCAGTACTTC.